These T cell receptor beta chains were read from a single sample in a study of neurological immune-mediated disorders. TCRdb re-called the 5' RACE reads with MiXCR, one entry per CDR3 protein. The sample consists of tens of thousands of distinct CDR3 sequences, about 6.3% of them appearing once. The specimen was PBMCs. The receptors come from a woman in her thirties or forties in good health. Each CDR3 is given with its conserved first and last residue. A D gene is named only where the DNA matches it firmly. Not every row has a clone size; where given, it reads once, few, many or a size class.

d_call j_call clone_size cdr3_length v_call cdr3_aa cdr3_nt
TRBD2 TRBJ2-3 many 15 TRBV7-2 CASSGTTRTTDTQYF TGTGCCAGCAGCGGGACTACGAGAACCACAGATACGCAGTATTTT
TRBD2 TRBJ2-1 many 14 TRBV12-3/TRBV12-4 CASSFPAGANEQFF TGTGCCAGCAGTTTTCCCGCGGGAGCAAATGAGCAGTTCTTC
NA TRBJ2-5 NA 12 TRBV3-1 CASSQGSGDQYF TGTGCCAGCAGCCAAGGTTCGGGGGACCAGTACTTC
NA TRBJ2-2 many 14 TRBV5-1 CASSLVPGTGELFF TGCGCCAGCAGCTTGGTTCCGGGCACCGGGGAGCTGTTTTTT
NA TRBJ2-3 many 13 TRBV10-3 CAIGDTDPDTQYF TGTGCCATCGGGGACACCGACCCAGATACGCAGTATTTT
TRBD1 TRBJ2-3 many 15 TRBV7-2 CASSRGTGRADTQYF TGTGCCAGCAGCCGAGGGACAGGGCGGGCAGATACGCAGTATTTT
NA TRBJ2-3 many 13 TRBV6-5 CASSRTAQATQYF TGTGCCAGCAGCAGGACGGCGCAAGCTACGCAGTATTTT
NA TRBJ1-5 many 12 TRBV20-1 CSAIGSDRPQHF TGCAGTGCTATAGGGAGTGATCGGCCCCAGCATTTT
NA TRBJ1-2 many 17 TRBV20-1 CSAWTDTWISANYGYTF TGCAGTGCATGGACCGATACCTGGATCTCAGCTAACTATGGCTACACCTTC
NA TRBJ2-7 many 13 TRBV20-1 CSAWRDKENEQYF TGCAGTGCTTGGAGAGACAAGGAGAACGAGCAGTACTTC
NA TRBJ2-1 NA 12 TRBV7-2 CASSSSRSEQFF TGTGCCAGCAGCTCCTCCCGCAGTGAGCAGTTCTTC
TRBD2 TRBJ2-7 many 15 TRBV20-1 CSAREWSGRAVEQYF TGCAGTGCTAGAGAATGGAGCGGGAGGGCCGTCGAGCAGTACTTC
NA TRBJ2-1 many 13 TRBV20-1 CSARVGASSEQFF TGCAGTGCTAGAGTTGGAGCGAGCTCTGAGCAGTTCTTC
TRBD1 TRBJ2-2 many 15 TRBV24-1 CATSDIGQGHGELFF TGTGCCACCAGTGATATCGGACAGGGGCACGGGGAGCTGTTTTTT
TRBD1 TRBJ1-5 many 14 TRBV20-1 CSARDTGGNQPQHF TGCAGTGCTAGAGACACAGGGGGGAATCAGCCCCAGCATTTT
NA TRBJ2-3 many 15 TRBV5-1 CASSFGGLFQDTQYF TGCGCCAGCAGCTTCGGAGGATTATTTCAAGATACGCAGTATTTT
NA TRBJ2-7 many 15 TRBV5-1 CASTIDAGRTGEQYF TGCGCCAGCACCATCGACGCGGGCCGGACGGGCGAGCAGTACTTC
NA TRBJ2-5 many 14 TRBV20-1 CSASDRQKQETQYF TGCAGTGCTAGTGACCGACAGAAACAAGAGACCCAGTACTTC
TRBD1 TRBJ2-7 NA 15 TRBV3-1 CASSPWDRGSYEQYF TGTGCCAGCAGCCCCTGGGACAGGGGCTCCTACGAGCAGTACTTC
NA TRBJ2-4 many 17 TRBV11-2 CASSLGGLQGAKNIQYF TGTGCCAGCAGCTTAGGAGGGCTACAGGGCGCCAAAAACATTCAGTACTTC
TRBD1 TRBJ1-5 many 15 TRBV20-1 CSASPQTGSNQPQHF TGCAGTGCTAGCCCTCAGACAGGGTCTAATCAGCCCCAGCATTTT
TRBD1 TRBJ2-7 medium-sized 15 TRBV7-2 CASSLADRGTYEQYF TGTGCCAGCAGCTTAGCAGACAGGGGGACCTACGAGCAGTACTTC
NA TRBJ2-3 NA 18 TRBV7-2 CASSPRLGGAGFTDTQYF TGTGCCAGCAGCCCCAGGTTAGGGGGAGCTGGGTTCACAGATACGCAGTATTTT
NA TRBJ2-7 few 16 TRBV30 CAWSVIASLGSYEQYF TGTGCCTGGAGTGTAATAGCGTCCCTAGGGTCCTACGAGCAGTACTTC
NA TRBJ1-6 many 14 TRBV7-2 CASSFTGRNSPLHF TGTGCCAGCAGCTTTACAGGCCGTAATTCACCCCTCCACTTT
NA TRBJ2-6 many 18 TRBV5-1 CASSSMGQGPSGANVLTF TGCGCCAGCAGCTCAATGGGGCAGGGACCCTCTGGGGCCAACGTCCTGACTTTC
TRBD1 TRBJ1-5 many 15 TRBV19 CASRDRGSVSQPQHF TGTGCCAGCCGGGACAGGGGTTCGGTAAGTCAGCCCCAGCATTTT
NA TRBJ2-7 medium-sized 12 TRBV20-1 CSGGLDSYEQYF TGCAGCGGGGGACTTGACTCCTACGAGCAGTACTTC
NA TRBJ1-2 many 17 TRBV19 CASSIRGTDQSRYGYTF TGTGCCAGTAGTATAAGGGGTACAGACCAGAGTCGCTATGGCTACACCTTC
TRBD2 TRBJ2-1 many 15 TRBV5-1 CASSLEGGTYNEQFF TGCGCCAGCAGCTTGGAGGGAGGGACCTACAATGAGCAGTTCTTC
NA TRBJ1-5 NA 13 TRBV10-3 CAISEAGNQPQHF TGTGCCATCAGTGAAGCGGGGAATCAGCCCCAGCATTTT
TRBD1 TRBJ2-7 many 13 TRBV20-1 CSASRDRGGEQYF TGCAGTGCTAGCCGGGACAGGGGGGGCGAGCAGTACTTC
TRBD2 TRBJ2-2 many 16 TRBV20-1 CSARASGRGGTGELFF TGCAGTGCTAGAGCAAGCGGGAGGGGTGGCACCGGGGAGCTGTTTTTT
TRBD1 TRBJ2-7 many 16 TRBV4-3 CASSQGQGDSSYEQYF TGCGCCAGCAGCCAAGGACAAGGGGACAGCTCCTACGAGCAGTACTTC
NA TRBJ2-1 many 13 TRBV20-1 CSANKEGGTEQFF TGCAGTGCCAATAAAGAGGGCGGGACGGAGCAGTTCTTC
TRBD1 TRBJ1-1 many 15 TRBV29-1 CSVTVQTGANTEAFF TGCAGCGTCACGGTTCAGACAGGGGCGAACACTGAAGCTTTCTTT
TRBD2 TRBJ2-3 many 14 TRBV29-1 CSVESGLAGDTQYF TGCAGCGTTGAATCGGGACTAGCGGGTGATACGCAGTATTTT
NA TRBJ2-7 many 14 TRBV7-8 CASSPRAISYEQYF TGTGCCAGCAGCCCCCGGGCCATCTCCTACGAGCAGTACTTC
TRBD2 TRBJ2-5 many 13 TRBV12-3/TRBV12-4 CATSGSLGETQYF TGTGCCACTAGCGGGAGCCTAGGAGAGACCCAGTACTTC
TRBD2 TRBJ2-3 many 19 TRBV5-1 CASSLVGLAGPASTDTQYF TGCGCCAGCAGCTTGGTGGGACTAGCGGGGCCGGCTAGCACAGATACGCAGTATTTT
TRBD1 TRBJ2-7 many 15 TRBV7-2 CASSPDRGSFYEQYF TGTGCCAGCAGCCCCGACAGGGGTAGCTTCTACGAGCAGTACTTC
TRBD1 TRBJ2-7 many 15 TRBV7-2 CASSLRTGEGYEQYF TGTGCCAGCAGCTTACGGACAGGGGAGGGCTACGAGCAGTACTTC
NA TRBJ1-4 many 13 TRBV4-1 CASSRTGAQELFF TGCGCCAGCAGTCGGACCGGGGCGCAGGAACTGTTTTTT
TRBD2 TRBJ2-1 many 16 TRBV3-1 CASSQGGLAAYNEQFF TGTGCCAGCAGCCAAGGGGGACTAGCGGCCTACAATGAGCAGTTCTTC
TRBD2 TRBJ2-3 many 15 TRBV28 CASSLSGRDTDTQYF TGTGCCAGCAGTTTATCCGGGAGGGACACAGATACGCAGTATTTT
NA TRBJ2-2 many 15 TRBV7-2 CASTLHSGMGGELFF TGTGCCAGCACTCTACATTCCGGGATGGGCGGGGAGCTGTTTTTT
NA TRBJ1-5 many 13 TRBV20-1 CSARTQGTQPQHF TGCAGTGCTAGAACTCAGGGCACTCAGCCCCAGCATTTT
TRBD2 TRBJ2-5 many 16 TRBV10-3 CAISSTGTSGSETQYF TGTGCCATCAGTTCTACCGGGACTAGCGGGAGCGAGACCCAGTACTTC
NA TRBJ2-1 NA 14 TRBV5-1 CASSLESDNNEQFF TGCGCCAGCAGCTTGGAGTCGGACAACAATGAGCAGTTCTTC